This TCR beta chain was sequenced during a study of CD8 T cells in ankylosing spondylitis. The CDR3 runs 13 residues. Germline loops: CDR1 SGHVS, CDR2 FNYEAQ. V lost 5 bases to trimming and J lost 3 bases, with 9 bases between them. Of note for this clonotype: The antigen is unknown.

MiXCR, run by TCRdb on the 5' RACE reads, gives a single entry per CDR3 protein. Among around 150,000 distinct CDR3 sequences listed, about a third were seen once. General observations from the study: As for the disease-linked clones, they showed a CD8+ phenotype and occurred at relatively low frequencies in peripheral blood.

The sequenced material came from synovial fluid, either unsorted or a sorted T cell fraction (not recorded which). This sequence joins TRBV7-6 and TRBJ2-3; the D is unclear. The clonotype comes from a male donor with ankylosing spondylitis. CDR3 residues: CASSQHITDTQYF. Written as DNA, the CDR3 is TGTGCCAGCAGCCAACACATAACAGATACGCAGTATTTT. The complete variable domain, with remaining parts taken from reference TRBV7-6 and TRBJ2-3, reads GAGVSQSPRYKVTKRGQDVALRCDPISGHVSLYWYRQALGQGPEFLTYFNYEAQQDKSGLPNDRFSAERPEGSISTLTIQRTEQRDSAMYRCASSQHITDTQYFGPGTRLTVL.